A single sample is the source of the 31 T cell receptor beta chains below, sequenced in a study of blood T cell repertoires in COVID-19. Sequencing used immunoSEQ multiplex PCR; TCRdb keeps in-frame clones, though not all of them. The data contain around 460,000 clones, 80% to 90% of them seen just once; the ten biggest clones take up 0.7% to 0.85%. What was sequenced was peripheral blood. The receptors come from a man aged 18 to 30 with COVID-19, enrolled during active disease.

CDR3 in amino acids: CASTGGDEQFF. The DNA for the CDR3 is TGTGCCAGCACGGGAGGAGATGAGCAGTTCTTC. The gene calls are TRBV21-1 and TRBJ2-1; the table's D call, TRBD2, was not checked against the DNA. TRBV21-1 is a pseudogene segment. The CDR3 runs 11 residues.

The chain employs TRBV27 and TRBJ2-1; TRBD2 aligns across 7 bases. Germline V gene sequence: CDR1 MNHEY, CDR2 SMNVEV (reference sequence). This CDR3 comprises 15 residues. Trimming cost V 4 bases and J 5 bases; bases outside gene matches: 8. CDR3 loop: CASSWRLGLDNEQFF. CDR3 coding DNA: TGTGCCAGCAGTTGGAGACTAGGACTAGACAATGAGCAGTTCTTC.

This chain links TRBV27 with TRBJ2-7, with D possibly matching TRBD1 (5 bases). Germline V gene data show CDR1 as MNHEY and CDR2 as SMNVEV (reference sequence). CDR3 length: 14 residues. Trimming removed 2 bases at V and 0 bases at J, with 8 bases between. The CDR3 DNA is TGTGCCAGCAGTTTAAAGGGGATCTCCTACGAGCAGTACTTC. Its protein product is CASSLKGISYEQYF.

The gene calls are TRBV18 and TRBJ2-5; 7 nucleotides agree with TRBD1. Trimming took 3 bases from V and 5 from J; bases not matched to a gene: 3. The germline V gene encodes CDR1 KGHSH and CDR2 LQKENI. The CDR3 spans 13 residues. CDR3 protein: CASSPRQGETQYF. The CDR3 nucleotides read TGTGCCAGCTCACCCAGACAGGGCGAGACCCAGTACTTC.

The CDR3, as DNA: TGTGCCAGCTCACCGACAGGTTACGAGCAGTACTTC. Encoded protein: CASSPTGYEQYF. J is TRBJ2-7 and V is TRBV18; possible D gene TRBD1, 6 bases. Germline V gene data show CDR1 as KGHSH and CDR2 as LQKENI. The CDR3 length is 12 residues. The ends were cut back, 3 bases at V and 4 bases at J, with 7 bases in the middle. The whole variable domain, filled in from reference TRBV18 and TRBJ2-7, reads NAGVMQNPRHLVRRRGQEARLRCSPMKGHSHVYWYRQLPEEGLKFMVYLQKENIIDESGMPKERFSAEFPKEGPSILRIQQVVRGDSAAYFCASSPTGYEQYFGPGTRLTVT.

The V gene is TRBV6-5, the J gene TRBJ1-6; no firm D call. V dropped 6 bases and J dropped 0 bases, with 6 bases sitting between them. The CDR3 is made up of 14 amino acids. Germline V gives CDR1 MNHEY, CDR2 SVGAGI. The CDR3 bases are TGTGCCAGCAGAACGAGCTCCTATAATTCACCCCTCCACTTT. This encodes CASRTSSYNSPLHF.

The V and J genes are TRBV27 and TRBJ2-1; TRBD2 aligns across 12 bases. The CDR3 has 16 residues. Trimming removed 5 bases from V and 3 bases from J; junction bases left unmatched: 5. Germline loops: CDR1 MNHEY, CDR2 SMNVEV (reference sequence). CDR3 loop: CASSDGLAGHYNEQFF. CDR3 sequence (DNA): TGTGCCAGCAGTGACGGACTAGCGGGACACTACAATGAGCAGTTCTTC.

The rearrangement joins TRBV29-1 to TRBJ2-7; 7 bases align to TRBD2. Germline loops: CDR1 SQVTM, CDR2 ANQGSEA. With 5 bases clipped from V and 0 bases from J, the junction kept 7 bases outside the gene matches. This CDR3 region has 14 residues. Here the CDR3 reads CSVRSGIPSYEQYF. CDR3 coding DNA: TGCAGCGTTCGGAGCGGGATCCCCTCCTACGAGCAGTACTTC.

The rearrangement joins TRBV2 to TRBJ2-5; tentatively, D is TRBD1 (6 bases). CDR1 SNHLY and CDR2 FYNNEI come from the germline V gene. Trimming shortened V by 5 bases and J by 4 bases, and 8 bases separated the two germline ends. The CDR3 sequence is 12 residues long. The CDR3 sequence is CASSRRGETQYF. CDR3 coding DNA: TGTGCCAGCAGTCGCAGGGGAGAGACCCAGTACTTC.

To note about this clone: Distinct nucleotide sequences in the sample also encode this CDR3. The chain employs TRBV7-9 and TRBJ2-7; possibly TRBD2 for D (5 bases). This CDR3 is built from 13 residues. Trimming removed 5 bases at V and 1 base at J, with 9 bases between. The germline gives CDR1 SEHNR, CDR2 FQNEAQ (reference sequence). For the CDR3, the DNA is TGTGCCAGCAGCCCACCGGGGTCCTACGAGCAGTACTTC. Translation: CASSPPGSYEQYF.

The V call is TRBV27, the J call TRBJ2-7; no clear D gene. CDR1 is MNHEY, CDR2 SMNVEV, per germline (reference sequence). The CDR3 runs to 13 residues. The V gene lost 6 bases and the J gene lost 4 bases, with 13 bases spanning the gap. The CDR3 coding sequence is TGTGCCAGCAGCCAAGCGCGCCCTTACGAGCAGTACTTC. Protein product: CASSQARPYEQYF.

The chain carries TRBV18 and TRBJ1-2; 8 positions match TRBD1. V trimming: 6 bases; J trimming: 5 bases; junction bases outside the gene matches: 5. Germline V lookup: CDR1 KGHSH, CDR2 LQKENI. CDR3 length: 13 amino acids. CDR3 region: CASSQDRGYGYTF. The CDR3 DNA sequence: TGTGCCAGCTCGCAAGACAGGGGATATGGCTACACCTTC.

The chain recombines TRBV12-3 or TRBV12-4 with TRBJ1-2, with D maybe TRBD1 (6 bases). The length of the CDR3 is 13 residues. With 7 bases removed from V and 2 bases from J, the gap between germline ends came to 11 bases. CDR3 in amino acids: CASTRTANYGYTF. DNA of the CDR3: TGTGCCAGCACCAGGACAGCAAACTATGGCTACACCTTC.

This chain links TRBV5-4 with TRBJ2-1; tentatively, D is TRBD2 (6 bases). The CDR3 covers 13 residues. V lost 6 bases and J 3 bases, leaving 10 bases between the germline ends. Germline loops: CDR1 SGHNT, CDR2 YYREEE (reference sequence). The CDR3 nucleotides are TGTGCCAGCACCCCAGCGGGCTACAATGAGCAGTTCTTC. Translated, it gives CASTPAGYNEQFF.

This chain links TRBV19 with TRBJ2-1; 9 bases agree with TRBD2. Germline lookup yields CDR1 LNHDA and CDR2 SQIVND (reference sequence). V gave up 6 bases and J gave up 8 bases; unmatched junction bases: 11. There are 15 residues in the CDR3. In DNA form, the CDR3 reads TGTGCCAGTAGGATCCATCCTAGCGGGATCGATGAGCAGTTCTTC. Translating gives CASRIHPSGIDEQFF.

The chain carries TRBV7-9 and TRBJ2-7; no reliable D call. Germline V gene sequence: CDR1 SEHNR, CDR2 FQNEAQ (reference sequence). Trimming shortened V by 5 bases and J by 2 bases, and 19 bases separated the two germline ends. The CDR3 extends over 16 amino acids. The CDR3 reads CASSDNPMSLTYEQYF. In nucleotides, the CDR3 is TGTGCCAGCAGCGACAATCCGATGAGCCTTACCTACGAGCAGTACTTC.

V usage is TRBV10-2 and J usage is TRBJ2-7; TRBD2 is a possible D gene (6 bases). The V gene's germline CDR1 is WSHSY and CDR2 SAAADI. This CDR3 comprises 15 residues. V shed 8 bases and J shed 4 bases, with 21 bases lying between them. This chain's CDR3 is CASAEETAGPYEQYF. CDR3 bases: TGCGCCAGCGCTGAGGAAACGGCGGGACCTTACGAGCAGTACTTC.

CDR3 residues: CASSDGTGGIKDTGELFF. In nucleotides, the CDR3 is TGTGCCAGCAGTGACGGGACAGGGGGTATCAAGGACACCGGGGAGCTGTTTTTT. The chain employs TRBV2 and TRBJ2-2; 11 bases agree with TRBD1. The germline gives CDR1 SNHLY, CDR2 FYNNEI. Trimming cost V 3 bases and J 3 bases; bases outside gene matches: 9. This CDR3 has 18 amino acids.

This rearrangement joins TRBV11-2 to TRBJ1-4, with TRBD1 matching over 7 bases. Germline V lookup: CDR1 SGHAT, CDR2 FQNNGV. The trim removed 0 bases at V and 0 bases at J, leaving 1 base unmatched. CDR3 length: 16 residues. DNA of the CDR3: TGTGCCAGCAGCTTAGAGGGGACAGCAACTAATGAAAAACTGTTTTTT. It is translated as CASSLEGTATNEKLFF.

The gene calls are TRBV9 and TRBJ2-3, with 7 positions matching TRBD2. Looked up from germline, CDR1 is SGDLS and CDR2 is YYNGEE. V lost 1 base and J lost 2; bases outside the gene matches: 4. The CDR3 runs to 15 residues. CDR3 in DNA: TGTGCCAGCAGCGTAAAAAGCGGGGACACAGATACGCAGTATTTT. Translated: CASSVKSGDTDTQYF. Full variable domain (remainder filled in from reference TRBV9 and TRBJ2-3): DSGVTQTPKHLITATGQRVTLRCSPRSGDLSVYWYQQSLDQGLQFLIQYYNGEERAKGNILERFSAQQFPDLHSELNLSSLELGDSALYFCASSVKSGDTDTQYFGPGTRLTVL.

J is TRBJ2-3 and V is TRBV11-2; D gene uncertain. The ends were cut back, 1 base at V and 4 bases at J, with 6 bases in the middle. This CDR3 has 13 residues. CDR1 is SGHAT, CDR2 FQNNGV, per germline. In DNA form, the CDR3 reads TGTGCCAGCAGCTTAGTTCGGTCAGATACGCAGTATTTT. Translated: CASSLVRSDTQYF.

In DNA form, the CDR3 reads TGTGCCAGCAGCCCCTCCCGCGGGACTGGCAATGAGCAGTTCTTC. Translated, it gives CASSPSRGTGNEQFF. This sequence joins TRBV11-3 and TRBJ2-1; D is possibly TRBD2 (6 bases). This CDR3 has 15 amino acids. Trimming removed 5 bases from V and 6 bases from J, with 17 bases in between. Germline-derived CDR1 and CDR2 are SGHNT and YENEEA.

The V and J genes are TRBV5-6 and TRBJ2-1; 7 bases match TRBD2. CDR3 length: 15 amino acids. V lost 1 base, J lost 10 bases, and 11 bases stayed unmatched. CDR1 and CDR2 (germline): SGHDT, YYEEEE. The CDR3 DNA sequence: TGTGCCAGCAGCTTGTTTGCGGGAGACCCACGGGAGCAGTTCTTC. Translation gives CASSLFAGDPREQFF.

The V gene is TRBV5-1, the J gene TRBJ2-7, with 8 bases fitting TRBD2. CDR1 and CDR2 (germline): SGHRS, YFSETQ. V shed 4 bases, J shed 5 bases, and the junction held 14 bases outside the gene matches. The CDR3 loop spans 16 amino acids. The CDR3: CASSPERGLVRNEQYF. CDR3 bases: TGCGCCAGCAGCCCAGAGAGGGGACTAGTTAGGAACGAGCAGTACTTC. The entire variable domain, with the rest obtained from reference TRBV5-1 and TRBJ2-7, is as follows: KAGVTQTPRYLIKTRGQQVTLSCSPISGHRSVSWYQQTPGQGLQFLFEYFSETQRNKGNFPGRFSGRQFSNSRSEMNVSTLELGDSALYLCASSPERGLVRNEQYFGPGTRLTVT.

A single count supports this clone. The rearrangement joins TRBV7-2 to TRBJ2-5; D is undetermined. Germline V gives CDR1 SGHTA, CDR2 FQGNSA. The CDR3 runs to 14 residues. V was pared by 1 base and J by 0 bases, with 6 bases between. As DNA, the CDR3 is TGTGCCAGCAGCTTAGGGTACTACCAAGAGACCCAGTACTTC. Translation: CASSLGYYQETQYF.

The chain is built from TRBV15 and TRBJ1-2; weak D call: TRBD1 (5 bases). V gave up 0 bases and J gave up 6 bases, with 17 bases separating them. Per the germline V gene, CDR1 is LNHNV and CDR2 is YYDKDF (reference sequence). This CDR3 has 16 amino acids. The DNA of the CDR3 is TGTGCCACCAGCAGAGAACTTCGGTTCTCGGGGGATGGCTACACCTTC. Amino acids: CATSRELRFSGDGYTF. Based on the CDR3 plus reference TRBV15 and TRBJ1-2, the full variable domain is DAMVIQNPRYQVTQFGKPVTLSCSQTLNHNVMYWYQQKSSQAPKLLFHYYDKDFNNEADTPDNFQSRRPNTSFCFLDIRSPGLGDTAMYLCATSRELRFSGDGYTFGSGTRLTVV.

The CDR3 region is CASRKDRGPDTQYF. CDR3 DNA: TGTGCCAGCAGGAAGGACAGGGGACCAGATACGCAGTATTTT. The chain has TRBV6-5 and TRBJ2-3; the match to TRBD1 covers 9 bases. The germline V gene has CDR1 MNHEY and CDR2 SVGAGI. This CDR3 comprises 14 residues. Losses at the gene ends were 6 bases for V and 4 bases for J; bases not matched to a gene: 5.

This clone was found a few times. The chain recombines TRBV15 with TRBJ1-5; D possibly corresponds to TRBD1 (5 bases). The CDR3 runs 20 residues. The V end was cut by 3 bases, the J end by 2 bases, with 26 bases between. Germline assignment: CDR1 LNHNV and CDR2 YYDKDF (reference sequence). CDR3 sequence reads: CATSSPMGRGEVLGNQPQHF. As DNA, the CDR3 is TGTGCCACCAGCAGCCCCATGGGTAGGGGTGAGGTTCTAGGCAATCAGCCCCAGCATTTT.

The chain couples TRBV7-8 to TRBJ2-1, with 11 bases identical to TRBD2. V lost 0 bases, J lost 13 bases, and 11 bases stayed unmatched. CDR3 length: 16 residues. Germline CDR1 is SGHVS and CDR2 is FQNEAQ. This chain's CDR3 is CASSLALAGVMFLQFF. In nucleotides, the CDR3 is TGTGCCAGCAGCTTAGCACTAGCGGGAGTCATGTTTCTCCAGTTCTTC.

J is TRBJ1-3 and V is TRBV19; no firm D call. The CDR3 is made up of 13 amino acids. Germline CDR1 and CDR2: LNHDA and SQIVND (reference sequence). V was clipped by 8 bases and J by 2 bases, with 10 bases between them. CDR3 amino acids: CASGLRTGNTIYF. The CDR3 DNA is TGTGCCAGTGGTTTGAGGACTGGAAACACCATATATTTT. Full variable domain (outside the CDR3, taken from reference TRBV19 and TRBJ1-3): DGGITQSPKYLFRKEGQNVTLSCEQNLNHDAMYWYRQDPGQGLRLIYYSQIVNDFQKGDIAEGYSVSREKKESFPLTVTSAQKNPTAFYLCASGLRTGNTIYFGEGSWLTVV.

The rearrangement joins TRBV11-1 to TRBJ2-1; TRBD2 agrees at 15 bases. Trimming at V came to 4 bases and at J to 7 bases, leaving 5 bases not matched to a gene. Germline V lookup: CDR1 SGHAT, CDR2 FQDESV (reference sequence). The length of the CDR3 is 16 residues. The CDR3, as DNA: TGTGCCAGCAGCTCGGGACTAGCGGGGGGACCAAATGAGCAGTTCTTC. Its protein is CASSSGLAGGPNEQFF.